The clone carrying this T cell receptor (beta chain) was counted only a few times. The antigen is unknown. Only in-frame clones appear in the TCRdb table, and some are missing; sequencing was by immunoSEQ multiplex PCR. The table has over 30,000 clones, 90% seen once. The data belong to a study of T cells in localized non-small cell lung cancer. Regarding the study as a whole: Appearances in adjacent lung were noted for a median 57 of the top 100 tumor clones. Adjacent uninvolved lung had the highest clonality, suggesting focused antigen responses.

The material sequenced was peripheral blood, taken before any cancer treatment. The sequence was obtained from a man aged 40 to 70 with stage I lung adenocarcinoma.

As DNA, the CDR3 is TGTGCCAGCAGCGGAGTGACTAGCGGGCCACAAGAGACCCAGTACTTC. Translating it yields CASSGVTSGPQETQYF. The chain employs TRBV5-4 and TRBJ2-5, with 10 bases fitting TRBD2. The CDR3 contains 16 residues. The V gene end was trimmed by 4 bases and the J gene end by 2 bases; junction bases not matched to a gene: 8. CDR1 SGHNT and CDR2 YYREEE come from the germline V gene (reference sequence).